This T cell receptor beta chain was documented in a study of blood T cell repertoires in COVID-19. Looking at the study overall: Whether acute or convalescent, the COVID-19 samples came from the United States, Italy and Spain.

Libraries were prepared by immunoSEQ multiplex PCR; TCRdb keeps only in-frame clonotypes and omits some of them. The sample lists some 490,000 clones, 80% to 90% occurring once. Across about two dozen US areas, participants ranged in age from about 18 to 100 years. Assignment of participants to cohorts was predicated upon participant-reported clinical history. Symptom resolution, clearance, or two negative PCRs marked the recovered donors of Cohort 3. CDR1 is SGHNT and CDR2 is YENEEA in the germline V gene. The CDR3 extends over 15 amino acids. Trimming cost V 3 bases and J 0 bases, with 10 bases left between them.

This TCR came from a woman aged 55-70 years who had recovered from COVID-19. This sequence joins TRBV11-3 and TRBJ2-3; tentatively, D is TRBD2 (6 bases). Sequenced: PBMCs or T cells enriched from blood (not recorded which). CDR3 DNA: TGTGCCAGCAGCTTCGAGGAGGGAAGCACAGATACGCAGTATTTT. Its translation is CASSFEEGSTDTQYF.